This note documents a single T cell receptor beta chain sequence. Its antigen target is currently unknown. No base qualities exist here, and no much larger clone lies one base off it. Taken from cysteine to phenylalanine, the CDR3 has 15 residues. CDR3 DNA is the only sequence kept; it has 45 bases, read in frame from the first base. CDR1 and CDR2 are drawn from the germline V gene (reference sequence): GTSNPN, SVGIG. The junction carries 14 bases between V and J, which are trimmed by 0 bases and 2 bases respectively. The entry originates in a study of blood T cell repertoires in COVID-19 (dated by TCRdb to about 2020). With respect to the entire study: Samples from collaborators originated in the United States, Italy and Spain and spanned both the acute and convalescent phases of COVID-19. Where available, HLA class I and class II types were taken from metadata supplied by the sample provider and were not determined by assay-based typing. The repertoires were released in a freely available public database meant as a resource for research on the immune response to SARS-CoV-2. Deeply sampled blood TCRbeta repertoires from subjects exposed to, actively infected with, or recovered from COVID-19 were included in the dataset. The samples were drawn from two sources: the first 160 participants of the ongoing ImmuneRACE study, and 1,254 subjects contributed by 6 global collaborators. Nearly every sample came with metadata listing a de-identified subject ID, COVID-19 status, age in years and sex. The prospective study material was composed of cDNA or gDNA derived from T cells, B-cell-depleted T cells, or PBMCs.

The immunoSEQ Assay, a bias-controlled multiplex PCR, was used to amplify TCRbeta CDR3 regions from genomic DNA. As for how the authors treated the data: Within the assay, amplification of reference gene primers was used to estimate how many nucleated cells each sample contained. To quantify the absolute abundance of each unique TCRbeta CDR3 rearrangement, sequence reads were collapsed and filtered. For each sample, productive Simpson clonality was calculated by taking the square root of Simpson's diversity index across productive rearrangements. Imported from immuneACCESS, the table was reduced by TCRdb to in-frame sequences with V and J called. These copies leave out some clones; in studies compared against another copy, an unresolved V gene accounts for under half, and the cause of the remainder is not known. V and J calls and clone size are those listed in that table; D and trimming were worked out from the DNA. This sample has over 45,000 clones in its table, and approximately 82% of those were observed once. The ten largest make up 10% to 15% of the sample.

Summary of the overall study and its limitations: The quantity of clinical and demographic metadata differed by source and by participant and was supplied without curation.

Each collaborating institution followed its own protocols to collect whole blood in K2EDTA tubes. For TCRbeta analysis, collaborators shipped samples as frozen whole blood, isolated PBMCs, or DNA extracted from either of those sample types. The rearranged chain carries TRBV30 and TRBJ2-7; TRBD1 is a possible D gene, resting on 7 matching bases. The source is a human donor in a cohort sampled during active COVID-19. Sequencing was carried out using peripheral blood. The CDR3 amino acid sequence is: CAWSVGGTAPYEQYF. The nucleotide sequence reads TGTGCCTGGAGTGTAGGCGGGACAGCACCCTACGAGCAGTACTTC. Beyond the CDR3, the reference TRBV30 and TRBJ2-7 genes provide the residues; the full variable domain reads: SQTIHQWPATLVQPVGSPLSLECTVEGTSNPNLYWYRQAAGRGLQLLFYSVGIGQISSEVPQNLSASRPQDRQFILSSKKLLLSDSGFYLCAWSVGGTAPYEQYFGPGTRLTVT.